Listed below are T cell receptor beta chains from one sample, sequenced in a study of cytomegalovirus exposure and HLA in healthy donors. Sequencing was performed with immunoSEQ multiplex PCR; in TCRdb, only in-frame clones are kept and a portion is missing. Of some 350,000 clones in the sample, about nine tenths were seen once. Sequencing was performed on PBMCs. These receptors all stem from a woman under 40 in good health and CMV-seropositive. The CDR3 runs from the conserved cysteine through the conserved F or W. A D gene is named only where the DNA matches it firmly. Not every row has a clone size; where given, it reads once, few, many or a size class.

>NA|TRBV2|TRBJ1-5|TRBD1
TGTGCCAGCACCCGCAGGGGGCCTCAGCCCCAGCATTTT
CASTRRGPQPQHF
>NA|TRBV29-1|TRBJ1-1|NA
TGCAGCGCTGGGGACACTGAAGCTTTCTTT
CSAGDTEAFF
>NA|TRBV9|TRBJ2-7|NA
TGTGCCAGCAACCCCGGGAGCTCTTCCTACGAGCAGTACTTC
CASNPGSSSYEQYF
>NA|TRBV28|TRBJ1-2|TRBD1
TGTGCCAGCAGTTTGAATACCCCAGGGGGTCTGGGCTACACCTTC
CASSLNTPGGLGYTF
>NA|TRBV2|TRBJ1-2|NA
TGTGCCAGCAGTGAAAGAGGACATTCAGGGCTCCTTTATGGCTACACCTTC
CASSERGHSGLLYGYTF
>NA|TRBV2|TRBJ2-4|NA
TGTGCCAGCAATGGTGGTTTAGCCAAAAACATTCAGTACTTC
CASNGGLAKNIQYF
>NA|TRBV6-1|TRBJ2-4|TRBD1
TGTGCCAGTTATGACAGGGGAGCCAAAAACATTCAGTACTTC
CASYDRGAKNIQYF
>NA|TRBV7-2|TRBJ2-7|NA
TGTGCCAGCAGCCCTAGCGTAGGGACACTCTACGAGCAGTACTTC
CASSPSVGTLYEQYF
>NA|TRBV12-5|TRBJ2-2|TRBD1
TGTGCTAGTGGCATACTACAAGGGACAGGGTTTGGCGGGGAGCTGTTTTTT
CASGILQGTGFGGELFF
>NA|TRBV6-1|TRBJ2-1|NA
TGTGCCAGCAGTGCGAACAGGGTGGGTTCAACATACAATGAGCAGTTCTTC
CASSANRVGSTYNEQFF
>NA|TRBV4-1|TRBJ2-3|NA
TGCGCCAGCAGCCAAGTGGACACAGATACGCAGTATTTT
CASSQVDTDTQYF
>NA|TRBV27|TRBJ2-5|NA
TGTGCCAGCAGTTCCGAGTACCAAGAGACCCAGTACTTC
CASSSEYQETQYF
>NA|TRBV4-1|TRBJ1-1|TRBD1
TGCGCCAGCAGCCAAGACGAGCCCATACAGGGGGCTGGTGAAGCTTTCTTT
CASSQDEPIQGAGEAFF
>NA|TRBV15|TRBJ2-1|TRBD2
TGTGCCACCAGCAGGGGGGTGGAGACTAGCGGGAGTTCCTACAATGAGCAGTTCTTC
CATSRGVETSGSSYNEQFF
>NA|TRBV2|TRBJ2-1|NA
TGTGCCAGCGATGCCCGGAATAGTTTCGATGAGCAGTTCTTC
CASDARNSFDEQFF
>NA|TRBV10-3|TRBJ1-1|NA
TGTGCCATCAGGGGTGGTAACACTGAAGCTTTCTTT
CAIRGGNTEAFF
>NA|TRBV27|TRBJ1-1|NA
TGTGCCAGCAGTTTATCGTTCAGGAACACTGAAGCTTTCTTT
CASSLSFRNTEAFF
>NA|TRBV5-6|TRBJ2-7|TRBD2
TGTGCCAGCAGCTTGTTGGCGGGAGTACACGAGCAGTACTTC
CASSLLAGVHEQYF
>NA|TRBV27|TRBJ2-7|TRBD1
TGTGCCAGCAGTTTATCGGGACAGGGGGCCTACGAGCAGTACTTC
CASSLSGQGAYEQYF
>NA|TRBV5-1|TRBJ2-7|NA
TGCGCCAGCAGCACCTCCTACGAGCAGTACTTC
CASSTSYEQYF
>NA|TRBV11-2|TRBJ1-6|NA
TGTGCCAGCAGCTTAATCCCTGGCTCCTATAATTCACCCCTCCACTTT
CASSLIPGSYNSPLHF
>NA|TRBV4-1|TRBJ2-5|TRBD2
TGCGCCAGCAGCCAAGATGGGGGACTAGCGTTCCAAGAGACCCAGTACTTC
CASSQDGGLAFQETQYF
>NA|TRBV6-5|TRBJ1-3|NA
TGTGCCAGCAGTTACTCTATCGGGGGCTCTGGAAACACCATATATTTT
CASSYSIGGSGNTIYF
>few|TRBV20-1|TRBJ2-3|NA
TGCAGTGCCACCAAGACAGATACGCAGTATTTT
CSATKTDTQYF
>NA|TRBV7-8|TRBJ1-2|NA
TGTGCCAGCAGCTTGGGGAGGGGGGACTACTATGGCTACACCTTC
CASSLGRGDYYGYTF
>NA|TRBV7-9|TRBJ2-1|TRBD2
TGTGCCAGCAGCCTACTAGCGGGGGGGCTATATGAGCAGTTCTTC
CASSLLAGGLYEQFF
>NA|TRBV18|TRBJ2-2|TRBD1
TGTGCCAGCTCACCGGGGACAGGGAGGACCGGGGAGCTGTTTTTT
CASSPGTGRTGELFF
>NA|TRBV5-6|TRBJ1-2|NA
TGTGCCAGCAGCACTGGGAGATCATATGGCTACACCTTC
CASSTGRSYGYTF
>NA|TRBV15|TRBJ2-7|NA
TGTGCCACCAGCAGAGAAGGGGCCCCCTACGAGCAGTACTTC
CATSREGAPYEQYF
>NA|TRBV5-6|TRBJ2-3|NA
TGTGCCAGCAGCTTGGTTGAAAACACAGATACGCAGTATTTT
CASSLVENTDTQYF
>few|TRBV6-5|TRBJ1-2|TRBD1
TGTGCCAGCAGTCTCGGACAGGGGGCTGGTGGCTACACCTTC
CASSLGQGAGGYTF
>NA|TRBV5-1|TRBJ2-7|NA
TGCGCCAGCAGCTTGGAAGGTTATGCCTCCTACGAGCAGTACTTC
CASSLEGYASYEQYF
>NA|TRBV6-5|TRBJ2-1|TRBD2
TGTGCCAGCAGTTTAGCGGGAGCGCCCGACGAGCAGTTCTTC
CASSLAGAPDEQFF
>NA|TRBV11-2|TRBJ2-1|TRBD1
TGTGCCAGCAGGAGGACAGGGAGCTCCTACAATGAGCAGTTCTTC
CASRRTGSSYNEQFF
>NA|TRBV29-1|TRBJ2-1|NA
TGCAGCGGTAGTTGGAATGAGCAGTTCTTC
CSGSWNEQFF
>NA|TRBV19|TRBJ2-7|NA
TGTGCCAGTAGTATGGGAGGACAGTACGAGCAGTACTTC
CASSMGGQYEQYF
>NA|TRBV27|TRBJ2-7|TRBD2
TGTGCCAGCAGTTTTACTAGCGGTTCCTACGAGCAGTACTTC
CASSFTSGSYEQYF
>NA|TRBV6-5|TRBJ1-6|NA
TGTGCCAGCAGTTACGGGGGGGTTTCCTTTTCACCCCTCCACTTT
CASSYGGVSFSPLHF
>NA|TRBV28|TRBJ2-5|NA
TGTGCCAGCAGCCGCCAAACCCAGTACTTC
CASSRQTQYF
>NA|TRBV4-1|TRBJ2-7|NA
TGCGCCAGCAGCCAGCTCAGGGGCCCCTACGAGCAGTACTTC
CASSQLRGPYEQYF
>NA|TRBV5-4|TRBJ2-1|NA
TGTGCCAGCAGCGGTCCTCTCGAGTACAATGAGCAGTTCTTC
CASSGPLEYNEQFF
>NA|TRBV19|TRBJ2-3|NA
TGTGCCAGTAGTATGAGGACAACTAGCACAGATACGCAGTATTTT
CASSMRTTSTDTQYF
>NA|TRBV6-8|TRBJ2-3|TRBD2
TGTGCCAGCAGTTACTGTCGAGTAGCGGGAGGGCCAGCGGATACGCAGTATTTT
CASSYCRVAGGPADTQYF
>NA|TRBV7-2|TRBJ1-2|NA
TGTGCCAGCAGTTCCACGGCAGTTTATGGCTACACCTTC
CASSSTAVYGYTF
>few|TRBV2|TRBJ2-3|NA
TGTGCCAGCAGCGTACGTGGCACAGATACGCAGTATTTT
CASSVRGTDTQYF
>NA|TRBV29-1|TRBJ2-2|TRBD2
TGCAGCGTTTTCGGACTAGCGGGAGCGTACGGGGAGCTGTTTTTT
CSVFGLAGAYGELFF
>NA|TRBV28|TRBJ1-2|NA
TGTGCCAGCAGTTTAATTACGGGTAAAGGCTACACCTTC
CASSLITGKGYTF
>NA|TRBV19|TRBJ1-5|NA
TGTGCCAGTAGTGAATGGGGGGGACGGGGACAGCCCCAGCATTTT
CASSEWGGRGQPQHF